The rows below give T cell receptor beta chains drawn from one sample of a study of cytomegalovirus exposure and HLA in healthy donors. Repertoires were generated with immunoSEQ multiplex PCR, while TCRdb's copy carries only in-frame clones and drops some. The sample has roughly 56,000 clones, around 87% seen once. Sample: PBMCs. The receptors come from a man aged 18 to 30 in good health and CMV-seronegative. Each CDR3 is given with its conserved first and last residue. The D gene is left open where the match is weak. Size is omitted from some rows. Given values are once, few, many or a class for expanded clones.

DNA | CDR3 | size | J | V | D
TGTGCCAGCAGTGGTAGTCGCACCGGGGAGCTGTTTTTT | CASSGSRTGELFF | NA | TRBJ2-2 | TRBV2 | NA
TGTGCCAGTAGCATCGGGACAGCGGCTACTGAAGCTTTCTTT | CASSIGTAATEAFF | few | TRBJ1-1 | TRBV19 | TRBD1
TGCGCCAGCAGTTACGACAGCTACAATGAGCAGTTCTTC | CASSYDSYNEQFF | NA | TRBJ2-1 | TRBV5-1 | NA
TGCAGCGTCCTTCTTTACCGGGACAGGAACACCGGGGAGCTGTTTTTT | CSVLLYRDRNTGELFF | NA | TRBJ2-2 | TRBV29-1 | TRBD1
TGTGCCAGCAGCTCAAGACAGTCTAGCACAGATACGCAGTATTTT | CASSSRQSSTDTQYF | few | TRBJ2-3 | TRBV2 | NA
TGTGCCAGCAGTTTAGGGGGGTTCTATGGCTACACCTTC | CASSLGGFYGYTF | NA | TRBJ1-2 | TRBV28 | NA
TGTGCCAGCAGCATGGGACAGGGAGTAGGAAAACTGTTTTTT | CASSMGQGVGKLFF | NA | TRBJ1-4 | TRBV27 | TRBD1
TGTGCCATCAGTGAGTCCAGGCAGGGAGGTTACGAGCAGTACTTC | CAISESRQGGYEQYF | NA | TRBJ2-7 | TRBV10-3 | NA
TGTGCCAGCAGTGATGGCGGGGGGACAGATACGCAGTATTTT | CASSDGGGTDTQYF | NA | TRBJ2-3 | TRBV6-4 | TRBD2
TGTGCCAGCAGCGCATCCGGTACTGAAGCTTTCTTT | CASSASGTEAFF | NA | TRBJ1-1 | TRBV9 | NA
TGTGCCAGCAGCGTAGCGGGACTAGCCGATGAGCAGTTCTTC | CASSVAGLADEQFF | NA | TRBJ2-1 | TRBV9 | TRBD2
TGTGCTAGTGGCCATAGGACTAGCGGGGGGGTGGGGTACCAAGAGACCCAGTACTTC | CASGHRTSGGVGYQETQYF | NA | TRBJ2-5 | TRBV12-5 | TRBD2
TGTGCCAGCAGTTTGTTAGGGGGCATCGCAGATACGCAGTATTTT | CASSLLGGIADTQYF | once | TRBJ2-3 | TRBV28 | TRBD1
TGTGCCAGCAGTCCAGGGACTGCTCCTAGCACAGATACGCAGTATTTT | CASSPGTAPSTDTQYF | NA | TRBJ2-3 | TRBV28 | NA
TGTGCCAGCAGCTCCCTCCGGGACAGTCCCTACGAGCAGTACTTC | CASSSLRDSPYEQYF | NA | TRBJ2-7 | TRBV5-6 | TRBD1
TGTGCCAGCTCGATGGGGGCCGGTACCTACAATGAGCAGTTCTTC | CASSMGAGTYNEQFF | NA | TRBJ2-1 | TRBV5-4 | NA
TGTGCCAGCAGTTTATCGCCCCAGGACAGCTTCTATGGCTACACCTTC | CASSLSPQDSFYGYTF | NA | TRBJ1-2 | TRBV28 | NA
TGTGCCATCAGGGACTCCCGGGGCAAAAACATTCAGTACTTC | CAIRDSRGKNIQYF | NA | TRBJ2-4 | TRBV10-3 | NA
TGTGCCAGCAGTGAACCTTTGACAGGGACGGGATCCTACAATGAGCAGTTCTTC | CASSEPLTGTGSYNEQFF | NA | TRBJ2-1 | TRBV2 | TRBD1
TGCGCCAGCAGCGTAGAGGGGGCTGGGTCACCCCTCCACTTT | CASSVEGAGSPLHF | once | TRBJ1-6 | TRBV5-1 | TRBD1
TGTGCCAGCAGCTTAGGTCCAGGAGAAGCTTTCTTT | CASSLGPGEAFF | NA | TRBJ1-1 | TRBV7-8 | NA
TGTGCCAGCAGCGCGGGGAGCGGGGGAGGAAACATTCAGTACTTC | CASSAGSGGGNIQYF | NA | TRBJ2-4 | TRBV9 | TRBD2
TGTGCCTGGAGTCGGTACGGGGCCAACGTCCTGACTTTC | CAWSRYGANVLTF | NA | TRBJ2-6 | TRBV30 | NA
TGCAGCGCGATTCACAGTTACAATGAGCAGTTCTTC | CSAIHSYNEQFF | NA | TRBJ2-1 | TRBV29-1 | NA
TGTGCCATCTCTTCGAGTAGCTCCTACAATGAGCAGTTCTTC | CAISSSSSYNEQFF | few | TRBJ2-1 | TRBV10-3 | NA
TGTGCCAGCAGCGCCCTACTAGCGGGTGCCTACAATGAGCAGTTCTTC | CASSALLAGAYNEQFF | NA | TRBJ2-1 | TRBV7-3 | TRBD2
TGTGCCAGCAGCGAATCCCCAGGTATGACAGGGAGTGAAAAACTGTTTTTT | CASSESPGMTGSEKLFF | NA | TRBJ1-4 | TRBV21-1 | NA
TGTGCCATCAACCCCGGGACAGGGACCACTGAAGCTTTCTTT | CAINPGTGTTEAFF | NA | TRBJ1-1 | TRBV10-3 | TRBD1
TGTGCCTGGAGTTTAGACAGGTACGAGCAGTACTTC | CAWSLDRYEQYF | once | TRBJ2-7 | TRBV30 | NA
TGTGCCAGCAGCTCGCAGGGGGCGCTTGATGCTTTCTTT | CASSSQGALDAFF | NA | TRBJ1-1 | TRBV11-2 | TRBD1
TGTGCCAGCAGTTACTCTGATGATCCCAGGGTCTCACCCCTCCACTTT | CASSYSDDPRVSPLHF | few | TRBJ1-6 | TRBV6-6 | NA
TGTGCCAGCAGTCCCAGCGGGGGGGCCAAGGAGCAGTTCTTC | CASSPSGGAKEQFF | once | TRBJ2-1 | TRBV25-1 | TRBD2
TGTGCCAGCAGTTTAAGACAGGGGGAAGGCTACACCTTC | CASSLRQGEGYTF | NA | TRBJ1-2 | TRBV27 | TRBD1
TGTGCCAGCAGCCAAGATGGGGCAGGGTCAGGAAACACCATATATTTT | CASSQDGAGSGNTIYF | once | TRBJ1-3 | TRBV14 | NA
TGTGCCAGCAGTTACTCACAGGTGAACTACGAGCAGTACTTC | CASSYSQVNYEQYF | NA | TRBJ2-7 | TRBV6-6 | NA